The TCR beta chain under discussion was sequenced for a study of blood T cell repertoires in COVID-19. Whole-study context: Some COVID-19 samples were acute and others convalescent; all came from the United States, Italy and Spain. T cells, B-cell-depleted T cells, or PBMCs provided the cDNA or gDNA that served as material.

Trimming took 4 bases from V and 2 from J, leaving 8 bases between them. From germline, CDR1 is LNHDA and CDR2 SQIVND (reference sequence). The CDR3 covers 13 residues. Repertoires were generated with immunoSEQ multiplex PCR, while TCRdb's copy carries only in-frame clones and drops some. The sample lists roughly 250,000 clones; about 87% were seen once. The specimen sequenced was peripheral blood. The chain employs TRBV19 and TRBJ1-1; the D is unclear. The TCR comes from a man aged 55 to 70 who had recovered from COVID-19. The CDR3 DNA sequence: TGTGCCAGTAGTAACAGCATCAACACTGAAGCTTTCTTT. It yields the protein CASSNSINTEAFF. Based on the CDR3 plus reference TRBV19 and TRBJ1-1, the full variable domain is DGGITQSPKYLFRKEGQNVTLSCEQNLNHDAMYWYRQDPGQGLRLIYYSQIVNDFQKGDIAEGYSVSREKKESFPLTVTSAQKNPTAFYLCASSNSINTEAFFGQGTRLTVV.